A selection of T cell receptor beta chains follows, all from one sample in a study of identical twins. TCRdb independently ran MiXCR on the 5' RACE reads; one entry per CDR3 protein. Of 130,000 to 150,000 distinct CDR3 sequences in the sample, under 4.5% were seen once. Material: memory T cells sorted from blood. Receptor source: a young man in good health. CDR3s include the opening cysteine and the closing phenylalanine or tryptophan. Each record gives: D gene, clone size, J gene, V gene, CDR3 protein, CDR3 DNA. A D gene is named only where the DNA matches it firmly. Size tells how often a clone was seen (once, few, many) or the class of an expanded clone, and some rows leave it out.

>-|many|TRBJ2-3|TRBV2
CASDSSSTDTQYF
TGTGCCAGCGACAGTTCTAGCACAGATACGCAGTATTTT
>-|many|TRBJ2-1|TRBV12-3/TRBV12-4
CASTGGADSYNEQFF
TGTGCCAGCACCGGCGGCGCGGACTCCTACAATGAGCAGTTCTTC
>-|many|TRBJ2-3|TRBV29-1
CSVDSPSTDTQYF
TGCAGCGTCGACTCCCCCAGCACAGATACGCAGTATTTT
>-|many|TRBJ2-3|TRBV20-1
CSARDLWGNTQYF
TGCAGTGCTAGAGATCTCTGGGGAAATACGCAGTATTTT
>-|many|TRBJ2-1|TRBV18
CASSPSEGSVNEQFF
TGTGCCAGCTCACCTTCTGAGGGATCCGTAAATGAGCAGTTCTTC
>-|many|TRBJ2-3|TRBV12-3/TRBV12-4
CASSSPGGFSTDTQYF
TGTGCCAGCAGTTCCCCTGGCGGGTTTAGCACAGATACGCAGTATTTT
>-|many|TRBJ2-3|TRBV4-1
CASSQRGRRYF
TGCGCCAGCAGCCAACGGGGACGGAGGTATTTT
>-|many|TRBJ2-5|TRBV9
CASSVGVGGKETQYF
TGTGCCAGCAGCGTAGGTGTAGGAGGGAAAGAGACCCAGTACTTC
>-|many|TRBJ2-3|TRBV19
CASTMRDTQYF
TGTGCCAGTACCATGCGGGATACGCAGTATTTT
>-|-|TRBJ2-3|TRBV20-1
CSARDPLGRSTDTQYF
TGCAGTGCTAGAGATCCCCTCGGTAGAAGCACAGATACGCAGTATTTT
>-|many|TRBJ2-5|TRBV11-2
CASSQEGRETQYF
TGTGCCAGCAGCCAGGAGGGGAGGGAGACCCAGTACTTC
>-|few|TRBJ1-3|TRBV10-3
CAISDGSGNTIYF
TGTGCCATCAGTGACGGCTCTGGAAACACCATATATTTT
>-|many|TRBJ1-1|TRBV3-1
CASSAPFEAFF
TGTGCCAGCAGCGCCCCCTTCGAAGCTTTCTTT
>-|many|TRBJ2-5|TRBV9
CASSRDTRGETQYF
TGTGCCAGCAGTAGGGACACCCGAGGGGAGACCCAGTACTTC
>TRBD1|-|TRBJ1-2|TRBV7-9
CASSLMRDREGGYTF
TGTGCCAGCAGCTTAATGAGGGACAGGGAGGGAGGCTACACCTTC
>-|many|TRBJ2-2|TRBV5-1
CASSLLSGAGELFF
TGCGCCAGCAGCTTGCTATCAGGCGCCGGGGAGCTGTTTTTT
>TRBD2|many|TRBJ2-2|TRBV12-3/TRBV12-4
CATREAGNTGELFF
TGTGCCACTCGGGAGGCCGGGAACACCGGGGAGCTGTTTTTT
>-|-|TRBJ2-7|TRBV18
CASSPRLKGETYEQYF
TGTGCCAGCTCACCACGGTTAAAGGGGGAAACCTACGAGCAGTACTTC
>-|many|TRBJ1-5|TRBV9
CASSAGDQPQHF
TGTGCCAGCAGCGCAGGGGATCAGCCCCAGCATTTT
>TRBD1|many|TRBJ1-1|TRBV7-9
CASSLTGGAYTEAFF
TGTGCCAGCAGCTTGACAGGGGGCGCGTACACTGAAGCTTTCTTT
>-|few|TRBJ1-2|TRBV20-1
CSARSTDQGDYYGYTF
TGCAGTGCTAGATCAACGGATCAAGGGGACTACTATGGCTACACCTTC
>TRBD1|many|TRBJ2-3|TRBV12-3/TRBV12-4
CASTSMKGGTGGYGTQYF
TGTGCCAGCACCAGCATGAAGGGGGGGACAGGGGGTTACGGTACGCAGTATTTT
>-|many|TRBJ2-5|TRBV11-2
CASSPQGSGVEETQYF
TGTGCCAGCAGCCCCCAAGGCTCGGGGGTGGAAGAGACCCAGTACTTC
>TRBD1|many|TRBJ2-5|TRBV7-2
CASSPGTGGREWYF
TGTGCCAGCAGCCCCGGGACAGGGGGCCGGGAATGGTACTTC
>-|many|TRBJ1-2|TRBV25-1
CASSEYTTGTNYGYTF
TGTGCCAGCAGTGAATATACCACAGGGACAAACTATGGCTACACCTTC
>-|many|TRBJ2-2|TRBV5-1
CASSLEEGFGELFF
TGCGCCAGCAGCTTGGAGGAGGGTTTCGGGGAGCTGTTTTTT
>-|many|TRBJ2-7|TRBV28
CASSPVFYEQYF
TGTGCCAGCAGTCCCGTCTTTTACGAGCAGTACTTC
>-|many|TRBJ2-1|TRBV13
CASSLYTYNEQFF
TGTGCCAGCAGCTTATATACTTACAATGAGCAGTTCTTC
>TRBD2|-|TRBJ2-2|TRBV6-1
CATKAGAAHTGELFF
TGTGCCACCAAAGCGGGAGCGGCACACACCGGGGAGCTGTTTTTT
>TRBD1|many|TRBJ2-2|TRBV5-1
CASLGTANTGELFF
TGCGCCAGCCTGGGGACAGCGAACACCGGGGAGCTGTTTTTT
>-|many|TRBJ2-1|TRBV9
CASSAGQGFYEQFF
TGTGCCAGCAGCGCCGGGCAGGGTTTCTATGAGCAGTTCTTC
>-|many|TRBJ2-1|TRBV11-2
CASSLLSDEQFF
TGTGCCAGCAGCTTACTTTCGGATGAGCAGTTCTTC
>-|-|TRBJ2-1|TRBV28
CASSSGQKTNEQFF
TGTGCCAGCAGTTCCGGACAGAAAACCAATGAGCAGTTCTTC